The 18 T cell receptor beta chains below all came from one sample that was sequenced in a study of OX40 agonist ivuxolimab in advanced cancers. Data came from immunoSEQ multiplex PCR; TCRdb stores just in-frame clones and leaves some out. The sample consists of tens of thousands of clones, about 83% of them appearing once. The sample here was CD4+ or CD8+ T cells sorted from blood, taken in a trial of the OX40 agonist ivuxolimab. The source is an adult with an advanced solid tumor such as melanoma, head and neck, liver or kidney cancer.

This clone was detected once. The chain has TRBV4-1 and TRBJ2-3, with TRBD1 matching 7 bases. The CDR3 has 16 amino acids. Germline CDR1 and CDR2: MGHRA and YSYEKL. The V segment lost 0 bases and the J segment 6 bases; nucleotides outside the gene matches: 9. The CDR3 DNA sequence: TGCGCCAGCAGCCAAGATGAGCAGGGGGAGTATGATACGCAGTATTTT. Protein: CASSQDEQGEYDTQYF.

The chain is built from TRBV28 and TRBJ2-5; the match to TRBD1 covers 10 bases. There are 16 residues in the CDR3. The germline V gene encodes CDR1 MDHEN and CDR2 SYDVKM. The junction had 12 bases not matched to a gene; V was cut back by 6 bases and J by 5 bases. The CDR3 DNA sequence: TGTGCCAGCAGCTACCTGGGACAGGGGTCACTCGAGACCCAGTACTTC. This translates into CASSYLGQGSLETQYF.

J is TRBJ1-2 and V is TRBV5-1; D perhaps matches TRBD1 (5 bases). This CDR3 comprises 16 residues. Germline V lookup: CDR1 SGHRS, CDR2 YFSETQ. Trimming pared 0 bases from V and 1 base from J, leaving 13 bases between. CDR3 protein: CASSLAGGAGNYGYTF. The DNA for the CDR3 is TGCGCCAGCAGCTTGGCCGGCGGGGCGGGTAACTATGGCTACACCTTC.

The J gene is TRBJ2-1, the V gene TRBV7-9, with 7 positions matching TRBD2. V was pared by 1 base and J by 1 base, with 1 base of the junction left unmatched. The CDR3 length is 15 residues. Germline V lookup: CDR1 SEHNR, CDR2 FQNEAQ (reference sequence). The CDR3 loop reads CASSLVGGSYNEQFF. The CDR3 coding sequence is TGTGCCAGCAGCTTAGTGGGGGGGTCCTACAATGAGCAGTTCTTC.

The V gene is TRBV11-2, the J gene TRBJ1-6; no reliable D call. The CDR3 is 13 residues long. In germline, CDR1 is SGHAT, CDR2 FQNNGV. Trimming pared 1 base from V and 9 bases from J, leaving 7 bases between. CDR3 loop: CASSLVGFSPLHF. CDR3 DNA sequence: TGTGCCAGCAGCTTAGTTGGGTTTTCACCCCTCCACTTT.

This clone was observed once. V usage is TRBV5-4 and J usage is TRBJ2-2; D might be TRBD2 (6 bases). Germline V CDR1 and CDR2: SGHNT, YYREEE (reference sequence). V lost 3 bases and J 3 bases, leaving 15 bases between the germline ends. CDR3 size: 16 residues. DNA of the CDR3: TGTGCCAGCAGCTCGCCTCTTAGCGGAGACACCGGGGAGCTGTTTTTT. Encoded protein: CASSSPLSGDTGELFF.

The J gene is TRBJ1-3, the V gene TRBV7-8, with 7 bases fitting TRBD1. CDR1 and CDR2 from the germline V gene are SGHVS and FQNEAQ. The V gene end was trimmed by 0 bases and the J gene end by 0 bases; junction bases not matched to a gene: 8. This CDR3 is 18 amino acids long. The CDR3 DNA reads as TGTGCCAGCAGCTTAGCGGGGACAGTCCCCCACTCTGGAAACACCATATATTTT. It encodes CASSLAGTVPHSGNTIYF.

In nucleotides, the CDR3 is TGTGCCAGCAGCTTAGGCCGGGGGAGCTACGATAATTCACCCCTCCACTTT. It codes for CASSLGRGSYDNSPLHF. The chain uses TRBV13 and TRBJ1-6, with a weak D call TRBD1 (5 bases). The CDR3 runs 17 residues. Germline loops: CDR1 PRHDT, CDR2 FYEKMQ (reference sequence). Trimming removed 0 bases from V and 5 bases from J, with 14 bases in between.

The CDR3 nucleotides read TGTGCCAGCAGCGTTTCACGGGGGCTTTGGCAAGAGACCCAGTACTTC. Its translation is CASSVSRGLWQETQYF. The J gene is TRBJ2-5, the V gene TRBV9; D could derive from TRBD1 or TRBD2 (6 bases each). CDR3 length: 16 residues. The V gene lost 2 bases and the J gene lost 2 bases, with 16 bases spanning the gap. Germline values: CDR1 SGDLS, CDR2 YYNGEE.

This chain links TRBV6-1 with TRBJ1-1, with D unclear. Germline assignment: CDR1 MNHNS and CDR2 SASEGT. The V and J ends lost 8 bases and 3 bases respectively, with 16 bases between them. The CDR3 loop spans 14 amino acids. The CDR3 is CASGPTGIYTEAFF. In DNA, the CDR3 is TGTGCCAGCGGCCCAACGGGTATTTACACTGAAGCTTTCTTT.

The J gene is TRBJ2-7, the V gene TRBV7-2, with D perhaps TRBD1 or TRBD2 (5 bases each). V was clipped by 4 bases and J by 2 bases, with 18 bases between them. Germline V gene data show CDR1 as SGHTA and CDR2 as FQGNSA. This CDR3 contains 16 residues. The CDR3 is CASSSHSGTLTYEQYF. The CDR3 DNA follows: TGTGCCAGCAGCTCTCACTCCGGGACCTTAACCTACGAGCAGTACTTC.

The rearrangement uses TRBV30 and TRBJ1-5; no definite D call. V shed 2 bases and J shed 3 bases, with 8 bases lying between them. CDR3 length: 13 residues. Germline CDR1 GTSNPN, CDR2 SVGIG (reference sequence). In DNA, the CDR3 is TGTGCCTGGAGTCCCGACTCCAATCAGCCCCAGCATTTT. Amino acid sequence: CAWSPDSNQPQHF.

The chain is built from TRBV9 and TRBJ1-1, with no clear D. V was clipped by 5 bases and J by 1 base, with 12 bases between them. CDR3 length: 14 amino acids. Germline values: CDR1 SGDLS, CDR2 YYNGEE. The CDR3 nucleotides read TGTGCCAGCAGTATGGGCCCTGAGAACACTGAAGCTTTCTTT. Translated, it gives CASSMGPENTEAFF.

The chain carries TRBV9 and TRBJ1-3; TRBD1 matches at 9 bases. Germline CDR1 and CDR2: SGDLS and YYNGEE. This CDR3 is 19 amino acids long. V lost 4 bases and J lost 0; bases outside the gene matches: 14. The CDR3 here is CASSPLGQGSILSGNTIYF. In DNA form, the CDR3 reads TGTGCCAGCAGCCCCTTGGGACAGGGCTCAATCCTCTCTGGAAACACCATATATTTT.

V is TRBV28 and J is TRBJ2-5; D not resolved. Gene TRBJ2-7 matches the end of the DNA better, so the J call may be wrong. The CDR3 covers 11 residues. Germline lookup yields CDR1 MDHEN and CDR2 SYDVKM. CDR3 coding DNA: TGTGCCAGCAGTTCCAGATACGAGCAGTACTTC. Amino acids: CASSSRYEQYF.

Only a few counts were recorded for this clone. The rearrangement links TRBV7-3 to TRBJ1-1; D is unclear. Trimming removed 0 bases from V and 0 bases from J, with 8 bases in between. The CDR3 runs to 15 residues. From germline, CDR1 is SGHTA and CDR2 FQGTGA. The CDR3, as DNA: TGTGCCAGCAGCTTAACGCCCGGACTGAACACTGAAGCTTTCTTT. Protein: CASSLTPGLNTEAFF.

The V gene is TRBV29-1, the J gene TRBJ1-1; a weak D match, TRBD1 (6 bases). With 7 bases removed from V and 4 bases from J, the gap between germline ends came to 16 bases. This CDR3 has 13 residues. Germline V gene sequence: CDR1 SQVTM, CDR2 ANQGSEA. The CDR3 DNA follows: TGCAGCGCCTCAGGGTCGGGGGCCACTGAAGCTTTCTTT. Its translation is CSASGSGATEAFF.

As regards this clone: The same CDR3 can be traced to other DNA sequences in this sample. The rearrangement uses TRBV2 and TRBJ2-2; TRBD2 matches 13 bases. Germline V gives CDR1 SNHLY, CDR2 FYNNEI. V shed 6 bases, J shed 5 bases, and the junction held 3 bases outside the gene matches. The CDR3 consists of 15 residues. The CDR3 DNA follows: TGTGCCAGCAGGGAGACTAGCGGGAGGACCGGGGAGCTGTTTTTT. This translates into CASRETSGRTGELFF.